The 23 T cell receptor beta chains listed next were all sequenced from one sample in a study of beta chain features in type 1 diabetes. Whole-study results and caveats: Among all four CD4+ subsets, Type 1 diabetes patients had TCRB CDR3s that were moderately but significantly shorter.

For these TCRs, the target antigens are not known. Investigators reverse transcribed all isolated RNA, so they sequenced expressed TCRB transcripts. Here immunoSEQ multiplex PCR was the method, and the copy in TCRdb shows in-frame clones only, minus some. This sample has 500,000 to 850,000 clones, with about an eighth found just once. The specimen was naive CD4+ T cells from blood. These receptors all stem from a man younger than 35 with type 1 diabetes.

The chain carries TRBV6-6 and TRBJ2-3; maybe TRBD2 (5 bases). CDR1 is MNHNY and CDR2 is SVGAGI in the germline V gene (reference sequence). The CDR3 is made up of 11 amino acids. Trimming shortened V by 8 bases and J by 3 bases, and 6 bases separated the two germline ends. CDR3 DNA sequence: TGTGCCAGCGGACTTACAGATACGCAGTATTTT. Its protein product is CASGLTDTQYF.

A note on this clone: Different DNA sequences within this sample yield the same CDR3. The chain combines TRBV30 with TRBJ1-6; no definite D call. The V gene's germline CDR1 is GTSNPN and CDR2 SVGIG (reference sequence). The CDR3 spans 13 residues. The ends were cut back, 0 bases at V and 8 bases at J, with 8 bases in the middle. Here the CDR3 DNA reads TGTGCCTGGAGTGTAGGGCGGGATTCACCCCTCCACTTT. Translating gives CAWSVGRDSPLHF. Based on the CDR3 plus reference TRBV30 and TRBJ1-6, the full variable domain is SQTIHQWPATLVQPVGSPLSLECTVEGTSNPNLYWYRQAAGRGLQLLFYSVGIGQISSEVPQNLSASRPQDRQFILSSKKLLLSDSGFYLCAWSVGRDSPLHFGNGTRLTVT.

This clone was picked up a small number of times. DNA for the CDR3: TGTGCCAGTACCCTTGACAGGGCTACCGGGGAGCTGTTTTTT. Amino acids: CASTLDRATGELFF. The V call is TRBV19, the J call TRBJ2-2, with 7 bases aligning to TRBD1. The germline CDR1 and CDR2 sequences are LNHDA and SQIVND (reference sequence). The CDR3 has 14 residues. After removal of 7 bases from V and 5 bases from J, the junction contained 7 bases not matched to a gene.

V usage is TRBV2 and J usage is TRBJ2-3, with 7 bases fitting TRBD2. CDR3 size: 17 residues. J was trimmed by 6 bases and V by 3 bases; bases with no gene match: 15. CDR1 SNHLY and CDR2 FYNNEI come from the germline V gene. CDR3 residues: CASSEIPGLPSEDTQYF. In DNA, the CDR3 is TGTGCCAGCAGTGAGATCCCGGGACTACCCTCGGAGGATACGCAGTATTTT.

This chain uses TRBV6-5 with TRBJ1-2, with 9 bases fitting TRBD1. In germline, CDR1 is MNHEY, CDR2 SVGAGI. The junction had 7 bases not matched to a gene; V was cut back by 6 bases and J by 8 bases. This CDR3 comprises 13 residues. CDR3 sequence (DNA): TGTGCCAGCAGCTGGGGACAGGGCGGCGGCTACACCTTC. This translates into CASSWGQGGGYTF.

The rearrangement joins TRBV6-6 to TRBJ1-2; TRBD1 is a possible D gene (6 bases). This CDR3 is 12 amino acids long. Per germline, CDR1 MNHNY and CDR2 SVGAGI (reference sequence). V lost 8 bases, J lost 13 bases, and 20 bases lay in between. CDR3 in DNA: TGTGCCAGCTCAGCGACCAACAGGGACGTCACCTTC. Residues: CASSATNRDVTF.

V is TRBV6-5 and J is TRBJ2-5; D is tentatively TRBD1 or TRBD2 (6 bases each). CDR1 is MNHEY and CDR2 is SVGAGI in the germline V gene. Trimming took off 4 bases at V and 4 bases at J, with 13 bases between the two ends. This CDR3 comprises 14 residues. CDR3 sequence (DNA): TGTGCCAGCAGTTCAGGGGCGGGAAGAGAGACCCAGTACTTC. It is translated as CASSSGAGRETQYF.

The CDR3 protein is CASSKINYGYTF. CDR3 nucleotide sequence: TGTGCCAGCAGTAAGATTAACTATGGCTACACCTTC. V usage is TRBV6-1 and J usage is TRBJ1-2; no definite D call. CDR1 is MNHNS and CDR2 is SASEGT in the germline V gene. Trimming took 5 bases from V and 1 from J, leaving 5 bases between them. This CDR3 has 12 amino acids.

This clone has only a few counts. The chain carries TRBV11-2 and TRBJ2-3, with D possibly matching TRBD2 (5 bases). The germline V and J ends were trimmed by 0 bases and 9 bases, with 13 bases remaining between them. CDR3 size: 14 residues. Germline V gene sequence: CDR1 SGHAT, CDR2 FQNNGV. In nucleotides, the CDR3 is TGTGCCAGCAGCTTAGAAGTCAGGACTTCCACGCAGTATTTT. Encoded protein: CASSLEVRTSTQYF.

This clone was counted a few times. This chain uses TRBV15 with TRBJ1-1; TRBD1 matches at 8 bases. The V segment lost 1 base and the J segment 4 bases; nucleotides outside the gene matches: 8. CDR3 length equals 16 residues. Germline lookup yields CDR1 LNHNV and CDR2 YYDKDF (reference sequence). In nucleotides, the CDR3 is TGTGCCACCAGCAGAGTGTATGACAGGGGAAGCACTGAAGCTTTCTTT. This encodes CATSRVYDRGSTEAFF.

The gene calls are TRBV19 and TRBJ1-1; D uncertain. This CDR3 has 16 amino acids. CDR1 is LNHDA and CDR2 is SQIVND in the germline V gene (reference sequence). Trimming cost V 5 bases and J 1 base, with 17 bases left between them. In DNA form, the CDR3 reads TGTGCCAGTAGTCCTGCGGGTATTGCTTGGAACACTGAAGCTTTCTTT. It encodes CASSPAGIAWNTEAFF.

The rearrangement uses TRBV29-1 and TRBJ2-7; D assignment may be TRBD1 or TRBD2 (5 bases each). CDR1 and CDR2 (germline): SQVTM, ANQGSEA. V was shortened by 6 bases and J by 0 bases, with 15 bases between the two germline ends. The CDR3 length is 14 residues. The chain's CDR3 is CSVAGAESSYEQYF. In DNA form, the CDR3 reads TGCAGCGTCGCCGGGGCCGAAAGCTCCTACGAGCAGTACTTC.

This clone showed up just a few times. This chain links TRBV5-6 with TRBJ2-1; maybe TRBD1 (5 bases). Trimming left V 2 bases short and J 2 bases short, with 14 bases between. The CDR3 length is 16 residues. Germline loops: CDR1 SGHDT, CDR2 YYEEEE. The DNA of the CDR3 is TGTGCCAGCAGCTTTGGTAGCAGGGAAACCTACAATGAGCAGTTCTTC. Translated, it gives CASSFGSRETYNEQFF.

This clone was detected only once. V is TRBV7-9 and J is TRBJ2-5; D is tentatively TRBD1 or TRBD2 (5 bases each). Trimming shortened V by 3 bases and J by 1 base, and 12 bases separated the two germline ends. The CDR3 covers 15 residues. Per germline, CDR1 SEHNR and CDR2 FQNEAQ (reference sequence). The CDR3 here is CASSLLGTGQETQYF. The CDR3 coding sequence is TGTGCCAGCAGCTTGTTAGGGACGGGCCAAGAGACCCAGTACTTC.

The J gene is TRBJ2-3, the V gene TRBV9; TRBD1 matches 8 bases. Trimming at V came to 4 bases and at J to 6 bases, leaving 13 bases not matched to a gene. Germline lookup yields CDR1 SGDLS and CDR2 YYNGEE. This CDR3 region has 16 residues. In DNA form, the CDR3 reads TGTGCCAGCAGCACACAGACAGGGGCAGTGGGGGATACGCAGTATTTT. Protein: CASSTQTGAVGDTQYF.

This CDR3 is CASSPGQGNGYTF. The CDR3 DNA sequence: TGCGCCAGCAGCCCGGGACAGGGGAATGGCTACACCTTC. The V and J genes are TRBV5-1 and TRBJ1-2, with 10 nucleotides matching TRBD1. V was clipped by 4 bases and J by 6 bases; unmatched bases: 3. The germline CDR1 and CDR2 sequences are SGHRS and YFSETQ. The CDR3 spans 13 residues.

The V gene is TRBV6-5, the J gene TRBJ1-1, with D unclear. The CDR3 length is 14 residues. CDR1 is MNHEY and CDR2 is SVGAGI in the germline V gene. With 0 bases removed from V and 10 bases from J, the gap between germline ends came to 15 bases. The CDR3 protein is CASSYSIRARGAFF. As DNA, the CDR3 is TGTGCCAGCAGTTACTCGATCCGGGCCCGAGGAGCTTTCTTT.

The chain has TRBV6-6 and TRBJ1-5; D gene unclear. From germline, CDR1 is MNHNY and CDR2 SVGAGI (reference sequence). The ends were cut back, 6 bases at V and 1 base at J, with 7 bases in the middle. The CDR3 is 13 amino acids. The CDR3 sequence is CASSDGSNQPQHF. The CDR3 DNA follows: TGTGCCAGCAGCGACGGGAGCAATCAGCCCCAGCATTTT.

This clone turned up a few times. The chain uses TRBV10-3 and TRBJ2-5; tentative D call: TRBD1 (7 bases). Germline CDR1 and CDR2: ENHRY and SYGVKD. V lost 11 bases, J lost 0 bases, and 13 bases lay in between. This CDR3 region has 13 residues. In DNA form, the CDR3 reads TGTGCCGCCCAGGGGGGACACCAAGAGACCCAGTACTTC. It encodes CAAQGGHQETQYF.

The CDR3 sequence is CASSHSVFRETQYF. The CDR3 nucleotides read TGTGCCAGCAGCCATAGTGTGTTCCGAGAGACCCAGTACTTC. V gene TRBV6-5 combines with J gene TRBJ2-5; D remains ambiguous. Between the trimmed V and J ends, which lost 6 bases and 4 bases, there was a span of 15 bases. The CDR3 covers 14 residues. Germline values: CDR1 MNHEY, CDR2 SVGAGI.

The chain is built from TRBV27 and TRBJ2-1; 7 positions agree with TRBD2. Germline V gene data show CDR1 as MNHEY and CDR2 as SMNVEV (reference sequence). V lost 8 bases, J lost 1 base, and 5 bases stayed unmatched. This CDR3 has 14 amino acids. CDR3 DNA: TGTGCCAGCGGGAGGGTCAGTTCCTACAATGAGCAGTTCTTC. Amino acid sequence: CASGRVSSYNEQFF.

The chain is built from TRBV30 and TRBJ1-5; 10 bases align to TRBD1. V shed 5 bases, J shed 5 bases, and the junction held 12 bases outside the gene matches. Germline lookup yields CDR1 GTSNPN and CDR2 SVGIG (reference sequence). This CDR3 spans 16 amino acids. The CDR3 nucleotides read TGTGCCTGGCATCCCCAAGGACAGGGGGGATATCAGCCCCAGCATTTT. Protein product: CAWHPQGQGGYQPQHF.

The chain employs TRBV7-2 and TRBJ2-3; TRBD2 matches at 7 bases. Trimming took 0 bases from V and 1 from J; bases not matched to a gene: 4. This CDR3 contains 16 residues. In germline, CDR1 is SGHTA, CDR2 FQGNSA. The CDR3 nucleotides are TGTGCCAGCAGCTTAGCGGCGGGAGTCGGCACAGATACGCAGTATTTT. Residues: CASSLAAGVGTDTQYF.